Following are 9 T cell receptor beta chains from one sample sequenced in a study of T and B cells in COVID-19 patients. From blood, about 250-500 ng of genomic DNA served as TRB template. BIOMED2 TRB-A/B primer pools were used in multiplex TRB PCR. Via MiXCR, TCRdb re-called the multiplex PCR reads, giving one row per CDR3 protein. The sample holds around 4,400 distinct CDR3 sequences; 25% to 35% are singletons and the top ten take around a third. Sequencing was performed on blood. The receptors here all came from a human donor with active COVID-19.

By sample fraction, this clonotype is medium-sized. This sequence joins TRBV5-4 and TRBJ1-2, with 8 bases matching TRBD1. Germline lookup yields CDR1 SGHNT and CDR2 YYREEE (reference sequence). The CDR3 sequence is 14 residues long. After removal of 3 bases from V and 4 bases from J, the junction contained 5 bases not matched to a gene. The CDR3 DNA sequence: TGTGCCAGCAGCTCCGACAGGGGAGGCTATGGCTACACCTTC. Translated: CASSSDRGGYGYTF.

Relative to its sample, this clonotype is medium-sized (0.01 to 0.1%). The CDR3 nucleotides read TGTGCCAGCAGGCAGGGGGCGCCCAATGAGCAGTTCTTC. This translates into CASRQGAPNEQFF. This sequence joins TRBV5-6 and TRBJ2-1; 8 nucleotides line up with TRBD1. In germline, CDR1 is SGHDT, CDR2 YYEEEE. CDR3 length equals 13 residues. Trimming at V came to 5 bases and at J to 6 bases, leaving 4 bases not matched to a gene.

In its sample, this clonotype was seen a few times. The CDR3: CASGGGYGYTF. The DNA of the CDR3 is TGTGCCAGTGGAGGAGGGTATGGCTACACCTTC. The genes are TRBV12-3 or TRBV12-4 and TRBJ1-2; D unresolved. This CDR3 comprises 11 residues. V was shortened by 9 bases and J by 5 bases, with 10 bases between the two germline ends.

By its share, this clonotype is medium-sized. This chain uses TRBV6-5 with TRBJ1-5; TRBD1 matches 11 bases. CDR3 length: 15 residues. Germline CDR1 reads MNHEY; CDR2 reads SVGAGI. Trimming took 4 bases from V and 7 from J; bases not matched to a gene: 6. CDR3 nucleotide sequence: TGTGCCAGCAGTTGGGACAGGGGGGGAGGACAGCCCCAGCATTTT. Its protein is CASSWDRGGGQPQHF.

In its sample, this clonotype was seen a few times. The V and J genes are TRBV5-3 and TRBJ2-7, with D hard to call. TRBV5-3 is an ORF; its function is uncertain. This CDR3 is built from 11 residues. The ends were cut back, 4 bases at V and 2 bases at J, with 4 bases in the middle. The CDR3 sequence is CARSPPYEQYF. CDR3 coding DNA: TGTGCCAGAAGCCCCCCCTACGAGCAGTACTTC.

By share, this clonotype counts as medium-sized (0.01 to 0.1%). As DNA, the CDR3 is TGTGCCAGCAGTTTCTGGGGAGGTAATGAAAAACTGTTTTTT. Amino acids: CASSFWGGNEKLFF. This chain links TRBV12-3 or TRBV12-4 with TRBJ1-4; no clear D. This CDR3 region has 14 residues. V was shortened by 3 bases and J by 4 bases, with 9 bases between the two germline ends.

By sample fraction, this clonotype is medium-sized. The chain employs TRBV11-1 and TRBJ2-1; the D is unclear. In germline, CDR1 is SGHAT, CDR2 FQDESV (reference sequence). V dropped 2 bases and J dropped 0 bases, with 2 bases sitting between them. The CDR3 spans 13 residues. CDR3 DNA: TGTGCCAGCAGCTTATCCTCCTACAATGAGCAGTTCTTC. This sequence encodes CASSLSSYNEQFF.

This clonotype is labeled medium-sized. V gene TRBV6-5 combines with J gene TRBJ1-1, with D possibly TRBD1 on 5 matching bases. CDR3 size: 14 residues. Per germline, CDR1 MNHEY and CDR2 SVGAGI. The V and J ends lost 5 bases and 4 bases respectively, with 14 bases between them. CDR3 DNA sequence: TGTGCCAGCAGTCCCTGGGGGATCGGCACTGAAGCTTTCTTT. The encoded protein is CASSPWGIGTEAFF.

This clonotype is medium-sized in the sample. Compared with germline, one end of the junction differs, possibly owing to a read error. V gene TRBV6-5 combines with J gene TRBJ2-3; 8 nucleotides agree with TRBD2. The germline CDR1 and CDR2 sequences are MNHEY and SVGAGI. The CDR3 contains 16 residues. CDR3 DNA: TGTGCCAGCTGTTATCGGGAGGGGATAACCCCGTATACGCAGTATTTT. Protein sequence: CASCYREGITPYTQYF.